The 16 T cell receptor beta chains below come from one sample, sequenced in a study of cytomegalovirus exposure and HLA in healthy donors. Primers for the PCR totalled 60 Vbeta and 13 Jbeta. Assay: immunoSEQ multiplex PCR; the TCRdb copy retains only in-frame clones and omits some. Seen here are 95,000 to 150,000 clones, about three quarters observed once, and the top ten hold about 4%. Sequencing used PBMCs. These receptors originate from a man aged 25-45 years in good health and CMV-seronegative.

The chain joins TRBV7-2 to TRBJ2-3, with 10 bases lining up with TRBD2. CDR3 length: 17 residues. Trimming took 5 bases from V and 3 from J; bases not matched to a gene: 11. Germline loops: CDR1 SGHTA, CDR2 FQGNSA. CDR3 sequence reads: CASSPWATSGVTDTQYF. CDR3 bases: TGTGCCAGCAGCCCATGGGCTACTAGCGGGGTTACAGATACGCAGTATTTT.

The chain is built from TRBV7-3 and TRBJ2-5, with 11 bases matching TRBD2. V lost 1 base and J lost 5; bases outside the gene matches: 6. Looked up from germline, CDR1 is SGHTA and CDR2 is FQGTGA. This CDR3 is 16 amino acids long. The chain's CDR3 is CASSLNPPSGGETQYF. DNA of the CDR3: TGTGCCAGCAGCTTAAACCCCCCTAGCGGGGGGGAGACCCAGTACTTC.

CDR3 DNA: TGTGCCAGCAGTCCCCGCGGGTTGGTCGAGCAGTACTTC. Translation: CASSPRGLVEQYF. The chain links TRBV27 to TRBJ2-7; TRBD2 might be the D (5 bases). Looked up from germline, CDR1 is MNHEY and CDR2 is SMNVEV (reference sequence). Trimming removed 5 bases from V and 6 bases from J, with 14 bases in between. The CDR3 length is 13 residues.

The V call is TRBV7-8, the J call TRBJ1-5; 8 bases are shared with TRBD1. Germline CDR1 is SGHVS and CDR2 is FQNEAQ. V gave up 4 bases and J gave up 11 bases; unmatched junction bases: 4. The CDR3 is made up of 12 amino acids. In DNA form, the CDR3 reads TGTGCCAGCAGCTCCGCAGGGGGCACCCAGCATTTT. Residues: CASSSAGGTQHF.

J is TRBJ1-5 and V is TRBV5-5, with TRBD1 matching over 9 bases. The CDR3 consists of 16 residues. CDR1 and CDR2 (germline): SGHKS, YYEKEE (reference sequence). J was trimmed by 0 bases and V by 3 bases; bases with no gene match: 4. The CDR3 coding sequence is TGTGCCAGCAGCTGGGGGACAGGGTTTAGCAATCAGCCCCAGCATTTT. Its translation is CASSWGTGFSNQPQHF.

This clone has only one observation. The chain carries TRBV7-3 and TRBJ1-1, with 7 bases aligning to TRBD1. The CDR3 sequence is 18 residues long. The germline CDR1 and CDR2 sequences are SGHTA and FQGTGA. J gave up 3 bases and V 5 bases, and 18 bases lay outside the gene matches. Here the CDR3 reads CASSPRWTGPLGDTEAFF. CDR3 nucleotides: TGTGCCAGCAGCCCCCGATGGACAGGTCCTTTGGGGGACACTGAAGCTTTCTTT.

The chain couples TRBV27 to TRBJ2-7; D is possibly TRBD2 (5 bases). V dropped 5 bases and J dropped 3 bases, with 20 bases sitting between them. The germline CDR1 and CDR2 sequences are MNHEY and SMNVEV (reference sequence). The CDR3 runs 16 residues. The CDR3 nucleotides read TGTGCCAGCAGTCCGTCAAGAGGAGCGCGGGTCTACGAGCAGTACTTC. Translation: CASSPSRGARVYEQYF.

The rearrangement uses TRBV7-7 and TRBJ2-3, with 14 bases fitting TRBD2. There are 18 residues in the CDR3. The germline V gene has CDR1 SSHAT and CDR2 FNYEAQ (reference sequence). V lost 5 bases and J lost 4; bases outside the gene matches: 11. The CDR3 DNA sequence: TGTGCCAGCAGCCCCGGGACTAGCGGGGGCCTTAGGGCAGATACGCAGTATTTT. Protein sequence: CASSPGTSGGLRADTQYF.

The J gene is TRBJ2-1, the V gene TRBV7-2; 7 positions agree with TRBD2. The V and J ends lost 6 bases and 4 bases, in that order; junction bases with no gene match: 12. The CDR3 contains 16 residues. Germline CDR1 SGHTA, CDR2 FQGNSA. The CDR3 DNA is TGTGCCAGCAGACTACCGGGGGGAATTTCTTACAATGAGCAGTTCTTC. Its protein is CASRLPGGISYNEQFF.

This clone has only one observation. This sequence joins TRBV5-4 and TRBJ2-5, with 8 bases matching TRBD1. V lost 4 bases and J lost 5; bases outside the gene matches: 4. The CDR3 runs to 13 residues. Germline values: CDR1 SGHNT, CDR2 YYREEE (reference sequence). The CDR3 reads CASSTRGRETQYF. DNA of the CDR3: TGTGCCAGCAGCACCAGGGGGCGCGAGACCCAGTACTTC.

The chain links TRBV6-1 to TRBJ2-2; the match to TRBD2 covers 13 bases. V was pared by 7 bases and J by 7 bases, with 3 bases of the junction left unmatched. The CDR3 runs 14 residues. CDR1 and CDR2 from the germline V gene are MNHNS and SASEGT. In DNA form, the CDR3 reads TGTGCCAGCACCCGGACTAGCGGGGGCGGGGAGCTGTTTTTT. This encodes CASTRTSGGGELFF.

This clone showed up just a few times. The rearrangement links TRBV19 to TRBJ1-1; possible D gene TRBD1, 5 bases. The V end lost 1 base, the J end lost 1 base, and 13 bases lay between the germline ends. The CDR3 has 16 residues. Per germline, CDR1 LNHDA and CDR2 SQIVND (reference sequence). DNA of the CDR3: TGTGCCAGTAGTATAGTTATACTACAGGAGAACACTGAAGCTTTCTTT. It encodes CASSIVILQENTEAFF.

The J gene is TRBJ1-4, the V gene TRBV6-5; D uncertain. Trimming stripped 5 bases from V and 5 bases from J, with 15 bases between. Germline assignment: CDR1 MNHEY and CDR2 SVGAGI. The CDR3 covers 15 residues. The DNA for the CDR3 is TGTGCCAGCAGTCCCAGCGGCGGACGGAATGAAAAACTGTTTTTT. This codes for CASSPSGGRNEKLFF.

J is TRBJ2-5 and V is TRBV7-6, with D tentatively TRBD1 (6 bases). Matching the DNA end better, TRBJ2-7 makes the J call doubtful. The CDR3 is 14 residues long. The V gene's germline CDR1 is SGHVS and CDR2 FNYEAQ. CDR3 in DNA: TGTGCCAGCAGCCGGACAGTGAGCTCCTACGAGCAGTACTTC. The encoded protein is CASSRTVSSYEQYF.

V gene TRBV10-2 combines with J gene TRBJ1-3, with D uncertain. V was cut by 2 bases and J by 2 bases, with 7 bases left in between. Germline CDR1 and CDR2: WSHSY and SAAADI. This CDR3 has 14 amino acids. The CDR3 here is CASSERGAGNTIYF. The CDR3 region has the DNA TGCGCCAGCAGTGAGAGAGGAGCTGGAAACACCATATATTTT.

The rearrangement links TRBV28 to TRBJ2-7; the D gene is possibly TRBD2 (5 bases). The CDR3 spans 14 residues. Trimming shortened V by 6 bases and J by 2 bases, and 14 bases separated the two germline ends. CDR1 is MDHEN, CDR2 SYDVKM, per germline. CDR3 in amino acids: CASREAGPTYEQYF. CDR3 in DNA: TGTGCCAGCAGGGAGGCAGGCCCCACCTACGAGCAGTACTTC.